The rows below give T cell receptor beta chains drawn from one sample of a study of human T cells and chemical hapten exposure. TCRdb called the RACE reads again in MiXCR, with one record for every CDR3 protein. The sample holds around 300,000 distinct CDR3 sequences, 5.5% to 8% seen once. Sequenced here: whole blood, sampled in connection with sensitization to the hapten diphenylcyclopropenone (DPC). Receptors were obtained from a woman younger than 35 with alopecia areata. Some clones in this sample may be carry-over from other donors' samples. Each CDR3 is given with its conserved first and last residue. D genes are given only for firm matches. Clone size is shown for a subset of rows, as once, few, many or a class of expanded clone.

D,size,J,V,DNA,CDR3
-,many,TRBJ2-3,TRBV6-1,TGTGCCAGCAGCGGGGACCACACAGATACGCAGTATTTT,CASSGDHTDTQYF
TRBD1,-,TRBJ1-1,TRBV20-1,TGCAGTGTCGTGGACAGGGTTGACACTGAAGCTTTCTTT,CSVVDRVDTEAFF
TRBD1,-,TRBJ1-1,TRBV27,TGTGCCAGCAGTCAGGACAGGGGATGGACGAACACTGAAGCTTTCTTT,CASSQDRGWTNTEAFF
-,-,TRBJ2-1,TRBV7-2,TGTGCCAGCAGCTTAGAGCGTAGCTCCTACAATGAGCAGTTCTTC,CASSLERSSYNEQFF
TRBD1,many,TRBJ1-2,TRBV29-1,TGCAGCGTTACCCCAGGGGGAGCAAGGGGCGACTATGGCTACACCTTC,CSVTPGGARGDYGYTF
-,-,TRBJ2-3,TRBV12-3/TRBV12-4,TGTGCCAGCCGATACACCACAGATACGCAGTATTTT,CASRYTTDTQYF
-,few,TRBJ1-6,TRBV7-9,TGTGCCAGCAGCCGGACCGGGAGTTCACCCCTCCACTTT,CASSRTGSSPLHF
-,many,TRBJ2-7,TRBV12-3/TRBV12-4,TGTGCCAGCAGTTTATTTTCGGAGCAGGGTGGTGAGCAGTACTTC,CASSLFSEQGGEQYF
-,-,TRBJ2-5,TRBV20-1,TGCAGTGCTACTTCGCAAGAGACCCAGTACTTC,CSATSQETQYF
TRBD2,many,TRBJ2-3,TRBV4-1,TGCGCCAGCAGCCGTCAGCGGGGGGCCGGAGGCACAGATACGCAGTATTTT,CASSRQRGAGGTDTQYF
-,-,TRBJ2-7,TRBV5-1,TGCGCCAGCAGCGCCCGGGATAGACTTTACGAGCAGTACTTC,CASSARDRLYEQYF
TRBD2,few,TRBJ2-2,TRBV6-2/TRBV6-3,TGTGCCAGCAATACCGGGACTAGCGCCTTCCCCGGGGAGCTGTTTTTT,CASNTGTSAFPGELFF
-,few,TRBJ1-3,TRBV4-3,TGCGCCAGCAGCCCAGGGACGGCTACTGGAAACACCATATATTTT,CASSPGTATGNTIYF
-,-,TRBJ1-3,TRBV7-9,TGTGCCAGCAGCGGCGCCGATGAGTTCGGAAACACCATATATTTT,CASSGADEFGNTIYF
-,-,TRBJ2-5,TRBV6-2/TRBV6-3,TGTGCCAGCAGGCCCAGGGAGGTGTGGGTAAGGACCCAGTACTTC,CASRPREVWVRTQYF
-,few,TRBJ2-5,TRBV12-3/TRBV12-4,TGTGCCAGCAGTTCGTTTGTCGGGAACCAAGAGACCCAGTACTTC,CASSSFVGNQETQYF
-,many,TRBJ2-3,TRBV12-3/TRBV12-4,TGTGCCAGCAGTTCTCTAGAATCTAGCACAGATACGCAGTATTTT,CASSSLESSTDTQYF
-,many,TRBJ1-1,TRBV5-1,TGCGCCAGCAGCTTGGAGGCAGTGAACACTGAAGCTTTCTTT,CASSLEAVNTEAFF
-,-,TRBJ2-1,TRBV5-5,TGTGCCAGCAGCTTATATCTCCTACGGGGGGCGGACAATGAGCAGTTCTTC,CASSLYLLRGADNEQFF
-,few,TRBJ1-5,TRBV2,TGTGCCAGCAGTGTAGTCTCTCAGCCCCAGCATTTT,CASSVVSQPQHF
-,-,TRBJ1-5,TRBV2,TGTGCCAGCAACGGAGGGGGAGGTGGCAATCAGCCCCAGCATTTT,CASNGGGGGNQPQHF
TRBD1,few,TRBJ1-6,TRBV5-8,TGTGCCAGCAGCGGGGACAGGAATTCACCCCTCCACTTT,CASSGDRNSPLHF
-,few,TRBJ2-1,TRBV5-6,TGTGCCAGCAGCTTTGATGGTCTTAGCTCCTACAATGAGCAGTTCTTC,CASSFDGLSSYNEQFF
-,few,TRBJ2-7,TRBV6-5,TGTGCCAGCAGCCGACGGAACGTCTACGAGCAGTACTTC,CASSRRNVYEQYF
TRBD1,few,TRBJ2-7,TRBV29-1,TGCAGCGTAGAAACGGGACAGGGCTACCCCGAGCAGTACTTC,CSVETGQGYPEQYF
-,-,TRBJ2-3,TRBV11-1,TGTGCCAGCAGCTTAATGATGGCAGATACGCAGTATTTT,CASSLMMADTQYF
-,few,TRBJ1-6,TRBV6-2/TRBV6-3,TGTGCCAGCAGTTCCGGGGTGTCACCCCTCCACTTT,CASSSGVSPLHF
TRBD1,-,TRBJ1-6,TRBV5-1,TGCGCCAGCAGCTTGGACAAGGGGGCCGGTTCACCCCTCCACTTT,CASSLDKGAGSPLHF
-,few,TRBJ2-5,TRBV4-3,TGCGCCAGCAGCCAAGATGTCCCCCCGGAGACCCAGTACTTC,CASSQDVPPETQYF